The clone carrying this TCR beta chain was seen a few times. TCRdb used MiXCR to reprocess the reads, holding one entry per CDR3 protein. The repertoire consists of approximately 550,000 distinct CDR3 sequences, with 16% occurring once and the leading ten covering roughly a quarter. The data belong to a study of T cell repertoires in cytomegalovirus infection. In the study overall: Through public TCR beta signatures, both CMV infection and matching HLA type were indicated.

The CDR3 covers 15 residues. Per germline, CDR1 LGHDT and CDR2 YNNKEL (reference sequence). V was pared by 3 bases and J by 5 bases, with 14 bases between. Input material: CD8+ T cells from PBMCs. The rearrangement uses TRBV3-1 and TRBJ1-5; D possibly corresponds to TRBD1 (5 bases). The receptor's source is a human donor in good health (CMV status not recorded). Some clones in this sample may be carry-over from other donors' samples. The CDR3 loop reads CASSHGAGSDQPQHF. Here the CDR3 DNA reads TGTGCCAGCAGCCACGGGGCAGGGTCGGATCAGCCCCAGCATTTT.